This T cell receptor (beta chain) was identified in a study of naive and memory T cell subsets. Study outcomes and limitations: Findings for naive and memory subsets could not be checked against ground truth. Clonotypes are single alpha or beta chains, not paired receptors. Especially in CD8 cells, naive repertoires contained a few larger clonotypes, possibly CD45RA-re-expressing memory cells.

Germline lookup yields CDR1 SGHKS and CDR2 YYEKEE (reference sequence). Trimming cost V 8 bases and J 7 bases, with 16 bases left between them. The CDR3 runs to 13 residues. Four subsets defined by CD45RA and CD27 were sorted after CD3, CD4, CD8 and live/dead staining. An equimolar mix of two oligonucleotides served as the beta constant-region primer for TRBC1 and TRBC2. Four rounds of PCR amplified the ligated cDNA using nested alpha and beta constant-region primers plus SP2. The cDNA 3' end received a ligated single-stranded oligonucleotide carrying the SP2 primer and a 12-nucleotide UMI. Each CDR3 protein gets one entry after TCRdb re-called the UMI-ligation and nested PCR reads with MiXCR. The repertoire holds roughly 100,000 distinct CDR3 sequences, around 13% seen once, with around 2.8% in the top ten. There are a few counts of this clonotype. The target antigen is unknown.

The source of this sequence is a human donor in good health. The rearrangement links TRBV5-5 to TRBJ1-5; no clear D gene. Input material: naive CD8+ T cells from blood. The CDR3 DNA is TGTGCCAGGAACTCCTCCCCACAACAGCCCCAGCATTTT. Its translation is CARNSSPQQPQHF.